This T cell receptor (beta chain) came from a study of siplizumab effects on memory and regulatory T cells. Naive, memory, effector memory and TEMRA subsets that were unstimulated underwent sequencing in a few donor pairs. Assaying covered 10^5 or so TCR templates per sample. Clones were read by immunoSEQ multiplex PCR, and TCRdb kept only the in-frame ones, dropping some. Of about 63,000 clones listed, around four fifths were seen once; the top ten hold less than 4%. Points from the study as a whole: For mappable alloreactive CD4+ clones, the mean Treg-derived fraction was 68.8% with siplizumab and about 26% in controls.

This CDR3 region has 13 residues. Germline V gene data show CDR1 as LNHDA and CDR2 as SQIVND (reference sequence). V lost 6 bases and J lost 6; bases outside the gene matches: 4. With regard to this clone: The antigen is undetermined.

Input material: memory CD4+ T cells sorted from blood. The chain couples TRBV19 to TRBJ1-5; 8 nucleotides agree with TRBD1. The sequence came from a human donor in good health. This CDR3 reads CASSQGAGQPQHF. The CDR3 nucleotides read TGTGCCAGTAGCCAGGGGGCGGGTCAGCCCCAGCATTTT.